Each of the 3 T cell receptor beta chains below was sequenced from the same sample in a study of T cell clones after liver transplantation. Libraries were prepared by immunoSEQ multiplex PCR; TCRdb keeps only in-frame clonotypes and omits some of them. The profile covers about 74,000 clones, with roughly 80% appearing a single time and around 0.66% taken by the ten largest. This material consisted of CD4+ T cells from blood, taken before liver transplant. The receptors stem from a human donor who received a liver transplant.

This clone was observed a handful of times. In nucleotides, the CDR3 is TGTGCCAGTAATAGCAGGGGAGGCAATCAGCCCCAGCATTTT. Its protein is CASNSRGGNQPQHF. The rearrangement links TRBV19 to TRBJ1-5, with a tentative D call TRBD1 (6 bases). The CDR3 length is 14 residues. Germline CDR1 and CDR2: LNHDA and SQIVND (reference sequence). Trimming cost V 7 bases and J 2 bases, with 12 bases left between them.

V usage is TRBV19 and J usage is TRBJ2-1; 11 bases line up with TRBD2. CDR1 and CDR2 from the germline V gene are LNHDA and SQIVND (reference sequence). V was clipped by 3 bases and J by 9 bases; unmatched bases: 7. The CDR3 covers 15 residues. Here the CDR3 reads CASSIETSGNPEQFF. The CDR3 bases are TGTGCCAGTAGTATCGAGACTAGCGGGAACCCTGAGCAGTTCTTC.

This chain links TRBV28 with TRBJ1-1, with D possibly TRBD1 on 5 matching bases. Germline V CDR1 and CDR2: MDHEN, SYDVKM. This CDR3 spans 14 amino acids. Trimming stripped 2 bases from V and 5 bases from J, with 12 bases between. In DNA form, the CDR3 reads TGTGCCAGCAGTTTAGTAGGGGCGGGTACTGAAGCTTTCTTT. Its translation: CASSLVGAGTEAFF.